This TCR beta chain was recorded in a study of blood T cell repertoires in COVID-19. About the study: Acute-phase and convalescent COVID-19 samples originated in the United States, Italy and Spain.

This table comes from immunoSEQ multiplex PCR, and its TCRdb copy is limited to in-frame clones, with some not included. The sample includes about 110,000 clones, 82% of them seen just once. V was shortened by 1 base and J by 8 bases, with 8 bases between the two germline ends. The CDR3 is made up of 12 amino acids. CDR1 SEHNR and CDR2 FQNEAQ come from the germline V gene (reference sequence). The sequencing input was peripheral blood. The chain uses TRBV7-9 and TRBJ1-2, with a possible D match to TRBD1 (5 bases). The clonotype comes from a woman aged 55-69 years with acute or convalescent COVID-19. The CDR3 DNA reads as TGTGCCAGCAGCTTAGATTCAGGGGGCTACACCTTC. This gives the protein CASSLDSGGYTF.